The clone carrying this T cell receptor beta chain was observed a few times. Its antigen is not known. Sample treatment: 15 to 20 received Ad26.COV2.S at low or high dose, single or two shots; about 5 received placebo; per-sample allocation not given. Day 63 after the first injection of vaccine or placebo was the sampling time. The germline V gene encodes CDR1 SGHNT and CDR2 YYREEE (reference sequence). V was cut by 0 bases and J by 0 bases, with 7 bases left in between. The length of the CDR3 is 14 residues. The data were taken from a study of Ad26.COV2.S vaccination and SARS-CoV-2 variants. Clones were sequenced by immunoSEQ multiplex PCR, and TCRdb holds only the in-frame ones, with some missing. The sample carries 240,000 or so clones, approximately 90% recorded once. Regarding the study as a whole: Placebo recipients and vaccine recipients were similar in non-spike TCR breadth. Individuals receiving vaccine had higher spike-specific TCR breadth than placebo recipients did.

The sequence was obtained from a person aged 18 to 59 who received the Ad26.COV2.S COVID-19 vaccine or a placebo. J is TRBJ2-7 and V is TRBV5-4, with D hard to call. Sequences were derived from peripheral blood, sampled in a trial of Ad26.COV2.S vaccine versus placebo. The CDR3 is CASSLAGASYEQYF. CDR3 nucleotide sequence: TGTGCCAGCAGCTTGGCCGGAGCCTCCTACGAGCAGTACTTC.